These 21 T cell receptor beta chains were sequenced from one sample in a study of blood T cell repertoires in COVID-19. Clones were read by immunoSEQ multiplex PCR, and TCRdb kept only the in-frame ones, dropping some. The table has 300,000 to 350,000 clones, 90% seen once. The sequenced sample consisted of peripheral blood. The receptor source for this set is a woman aged 35 to 49 with COVID-19, enrolled during active disease.

The rearrangement uses TRBV19 and TRBJ2-3; 7 bases map to TRBD2. CDR1 LNHDA and CDR2 SQIVND come from the germline V gene (reference sequence). This CDR3 is built from 15 residues. The V segment lost 3 bases and the J segment 0 bases; nucleotides outside the gene matches: 3. CDR3 residues: CASSMGGYSTDTQYF. The CDR3 region has the DNA TGTGCCAGTAGTATGGGAGGGTATAGCACAGATACGCAGTATTTT.

The V gene is TRBV28, the J gene TRBJ1-1, with a tentative D call TRBD1 (6 bases). Germline CDR1 and CDR2: MDHEN and SYDVKM. CDR3 length: 11 residues. V lost 7 bases and J lost 5, with 8 bases in between. The CDR3 loop reads CASMRGTEAFF. CDR3 sequence (DNA): TGTGCCAGCATGAGGGGGACTGAAGCTTTCTTT. Full variable domain (remainder filled in from reference TRBV28 and TRBJ1-1): DVKVTQSSRYLVKRTGEKVFLECVQDMDHENMFWYRQDPGLGLRLIYFSYDVKMKEKGDIPEGYSVSREKKERFSLILESASTNQTSMYLCASMRGTEAFFGQGTRLTVV.

On this clone itself: The junction does not match germline at one end; this may be a read error. The chain couples TRBV20-1 to TRBJ1-1; maybe TRBD1 (5 bases). The germline gives CDR1 DFQATT, CDR2 SNEGSKA (reference sequence). The CDR3 loop spans 10 amino acids. CDR3 in amino acids: CSALVWGLVF. The CDR3, as DNA: TGCAGTGCCTTAGTCTGGGGCCTAGTCTTT.

The V call is TRBV27, the J call TRBJ1-2; a possible D gene is TRBD1 (5 bases). The CDR3 consists of 14 residues. Germline V gene lookup returns CDR1 MNHEY and CDR2 SMNVEV (reference sequence). The ends were cut back, 1 base at V and 4 bases at J, with 10 bases in the middle. DNA of the CDR3: TGTGCCAGCAGTTTATATTCCGGGGGCTATGGCTACACCTTC. Its protein is CASSLYSGGYGYTF.

The chain links TRBV14 to TRBJ1-2; 7 bases map to TRBD1. V gave up 0 bases and J gave up 7 bases; unmatched junction bases: 5. The CDR3 runs 14 residues. Per the germline V gene, CDR1 is SGHDN and CDR2 is FVKESK. The CDR3 bases are TGTGCCAGCAGCCAAGATTTGGGACAGAGTGGCTACACCTTC. The encoded protein is CASSQDLGQSGYTF.

The chain couples TRBV27 to TRBJ2-4; tentative D call: TRBD2 (5 bases). CDR3 length equals 14 residues. V lost 2 bases, J lost 2 bases, and 7 bases lay in between. Looked up from germline, CDR1 is MNHEY and CDR2 is SMNVEV (reference sequence). The CDR3 spells CASSLGSTKNIQYF. DNA for the CDR3: TGTGCCAGCAGTTTAGGGAGTACCAAAAACATTCAGTACTTC.

This clone was observed a single time. This chain links TRBV2 with TRBJ2-1; maybe TRBD1 (6 bases). The CDR3 contains 15 residues. Looked up from germline, CDR1 is SNHLY and CDR2 is FYNNEI. V lost 6 bases and J 5 bases, leaving 17 bases between the germline ends. The CDR3 spells CASSYRVRDHNEQFF. The DNA of the CDR3 is TGTGCCAGCAGCTACAGGGTAAGGGACCACAATGAGCAGTTCTTC.

V is TRBV18 and J is TRBJ1-4; the match to TRBD1 covers 7 bases. Germline CDR1 KGHSH, CDR2 LQKENI. The V and J ends lost 3 bases and 5 bases, in that order; junction bases with no gene match: 6. The length of the CDR3 is 15 residues. The CDR3 DNA sequence: TGTGCCAGCTCACCGGGGCAGGGGGAAAATGAAAAACTGTTTTTT. Amino acids: CASSPGQGENEKLFF.

The chain couples TRBV6-6 to TRBJ2-7; TRBD1 might be the D (6 bases). This CDR3 is 13 amino acids long. V lost 7 bases, J lost 2 bases, and 12 bases lay in between. CDR1 MNHNY and CDR2 SVGAGI come from the germline V gene (reference sequence). The chain's CDR3 is CASIRDTPYEQYF. The CDR3, as DNA: TGTGCCAGCATAAGGGACACCCCCTACGAGCAGTACTTC.

This chain uses TRBV5-4 with TRBJ2-7, with TRBD2 matching 9 bases. V was clipped by 0 bases and J by 0 bases; unmatched bases: 10. Germline CDR1 and CDR2: SGHNT and YYREEE (reference sequence). The CDR3 covers 18 residues. The CDR3 DNA is TGTGCCAGCAGCTTGGCCGACGCGGGACTAGCAGCCTCCTACGAGCAGTACTTC. Translation gives CASSLADAGLAASYEQYF. Drawing the rest from reference TRBV5-4 and TRBJ2-7, the complete variable domain is ETGVTQSPTHLIKTRGQQVTLRCSSQSGHNTVSWYQQALGQGPQFIFQYYREEENGRGNFPPRFSGLQFPNYSSELNVNALELDDSALYLCASSLADAGLAASYEQYFGPGTRLTVT.

The CDR3 spells CASRYDRGTTNEQFF. CDR3 nucleotides: TGTGCCAGCAGGTACGACAGGGGCACCACCAATGAGCAGTTCTTC. This rearrangement joins TRBV5-5 to TRBJ2-1; 8 bases map to TRBD1. Germline loops: CDR1 SGHKS, CDR2 YYEKEE (reference sequence). This CDR3 contains 15 residues. The junction had 10 bases not matched to a gene; V was cut back by 5 bases and J by 6 bases. Drawing the rest from reference TRBV5-5 and TRBJ2-1, the complete variable domain is DAGVTQSPTHLIKTRGQQVTLRCSPISGHKSVSWYQQVLGQGPQFIFQYYEKEERGRGNFPDRFSARQFPNYSSELNVNALLLGDSALYLCASRYDRGTTNEQFFGPGTRLTVL.

The chain carries TRBV28 and TRBJ1-3; D is unresolved. CDR3 size: 15 residues. Germline values: CDR1 MDHEN, CDR2 SYDVKM. Trimming shortened V by 3 bases and J by 1 base, and 10 bases separated the two germline ends. CDR3 coding DNA: TGTGCCAGCAGTTTGCCCCGGGTTTCTGGAAACACCATATATTTT. This encodes CASSLPRVSGNTIYF.

V gene TRBV5-1 combines with J gene TRBJ1-2, with 8 bases fitting TRBD1. J was trimmed by 6 bases and V by 0 bases; bases with no gene match: 7. This CDR3 has 15 amino acids. CDR1 and CDR2 from the germline V gene are SGHRS and YFSETQ. The CDR3 bases are TGCGCCAGCAGCTTGGAGGCAGGGGGCGCGAATGGCTACACCTTC. This codes for CASSLEAGGANGYTF. The full variable domain, with the rest looked up from reference TRBV5-1 and TRBJ1-2, is KAGVTQTPRYLIKTRGQQVTLSCSPISGHRSVSWYQQTPGQGLQFLFEYFSETQRNKGNFPGRFSGRQFSNSRSEMNVSTLELGDSALYLCASSLEAGGANGYTFGSGTRLTVV.

The chain uses TRBV19 and TRBJ2-7, with D perhaps TRBD2 (6 bases). V shed 8 bases and J shed 2 bases, with 16 bases lying between them. The CDR3 contains 14 residues. CDR1 and CDR2 from the germline V gene are LNHDA and SQIVND (reference sequence). CDR3 amino acids: CASSKSGRPYEQYF. CDR3 nucleotide sequence: TGTGCCAGTTCAAAATCCGGGAGACCCTACGAGCAGTACTTC. The full variable domain, its missing parts supplied by reference TRBV19 and TRBJ2-7, is DGGITQSPKYLFRKEGQNVTLSCEQNLNHDAMYWYRQDPGQGLRLIYYSQIVNDFQKGDIAEGYSVSREKKESFPLTVTSAQKNPTAFYLCASSKSGRPYEQYFGPGTRLTVT.

This sequence joins TRBV18 and TRBJ2-7; D possibly corresponds to TRBD1 (5 bases). This CDR3 spans 14 amino acids. Trimming pared 3 bases from V and 0 bases from J, leaving 9 bases between. CDR1 KGHSH and CDR2 LQKENI come from the germline V gene. The CDR3 protein is CASSPLDNSYEQYF. Here the CDR3 DNA reads TGTGCCAGCTCACCTCTGGACAACTCCTACGAGCAGTACTTC.

The chain recombines TRBV19 with TRBJ1-5, with D maybe TRBD1 (6 bases). Per germline, CDR1 LNHDA and CDR2 SQIVND (reference sequence). V lost 5 bases and J 0 bases, leaving 11 bases between the germline ends. The CDR3 spans 15 residues. In nucleotides, the CDR3 is TGTGCCAGTAGTTGGACAGCTTATAGCAATCAGCCCCAGCATTTT. It codes for CASSWTAYSNQPQHF.

This chain connects TRBV24-1 to TRBJ2-3, with TRBD2 matching 7 bases. V shed 7 bases, J shed 6 bases, and the junction held 3 bases outside the gene matches. The CDR3 covers 12 residues. The germline V gene has CDR1 KGHDR and CDR2 SFDVKD. CDR3 residues: CATSPGGDTQYF. In nucleotides, the CDR3 is TGTGCCACCAGCCCCGGGGGGGATACGCAGTATTTT.

This clone was seen a few times. This chain links TRBV7-8 with TRBJ1-4; TRBD1 matches 9 bases. The CDR3 has 15 amino acids. V was clipped by 3 bases and J by 6 bases; unmatched bases: 5. Germline CDR1 is SGHVS and CDR2 is FQNEAQ. The CDR3: CASSFVRQGDEKLFF. In nucleotides, the CDR3 is TGTGCCAGCAGCTTTGTTAGACAGGGGGATGAAAAACTGTTTTTT. Full variable domain (missing parts from reference TRBV7-8 and TRBJ1-4): GAGVSQSPRYKVAKRGQDVALRCDPISGHVSLFWYQQALGQGPEFLTYFQNEAQLDKSGLPSDRFFAERPEGSVSTLKIQRTQQEDSAVYLCASSFVRQGDEKLFFGSGTQLSVL.

This clone was recorded only once. The rearrangement joins TRBV9 to TRBJ1-1, with unresolved D. Germline V CDR1 and CDR2: SGDLS, YYNGEE. Trimming took off 0 bases at V and 1 base at J, with 13 bases between the two ends. The CDR3 totals 16 residues. In DNA form, the CDR3 reads TGTGCCAGCAGCGTAGAGTTAAAGGAGTGGAACACTGAAGCTTTCTTT. This codes for CASSVELKEWNTEAFF.

This chain joins TRBV29-1 and TRBJ2-2; TRBD1 is a possible D gene (5 bases). The CDR3 sequence is 14 residues long. Germline V gene data show CDR1 as SQVTM and CDR2 as ANQGSEA. The V and J ends lost 4 bases and 2 bases respectively, with 11 bases between them. The CDR3 DNA sequence: TGCAGCGTTGCCCAGGGTTTTAACACCGGGGAGCTGTTTTTT. Translation gives CSVAQGFNTGELFF.

The gene calls are TRBV27 and TRBJ2-1; possibly TRBD1 for D (6 bases). Germline V gene lookup returns CDR1 MNHEY and CDR2 SMNVEV (reference sequence). The CDR3 runs 11 residues. The germline V and J ends were trimmed by 5 bases and 8 bases, with 7 bases remaining between them. The CDR3 bases are TGTGCCAGCAGTGGGGGCTATGAGCAGTTCTTC. Translation gives CASSGGYEQFF.